Listed here are 20 T cell receptor beta chains from one sample, sequenced in a study of CD8 T cells in ankylosing spondylitis. Study results and limitations: A TCR beta motif made of about eight highly homologous variants seemed typical of ankylosing spondylitis blood.

TCRdb passed the 5' RACE reads through MiXCR, listing each CDR3 protein once. The top ten clones hold around 20% of a sample with over 600,000 distinct CDR3 sequences, roughly 19% of them seen once. The antigens for these receptors are not known. The sequencing input was blood, either unsorted or a sorted T cell fraction (not recorded which). These receptors all stem from a male donor with ankylosing spondylitis.

Here the CDR3 reads CSALTLGDGYGYTF. The CDR3 coding sequence is TGCAGTGCTCTTACGTTGGGGGATGGCTATGGCTACACCTTC. V gene TRBV20-1 combines with J gene TRBJ1-2, with a possible D match to TRBD1 (5 bases). Per the germline V gene, CDR1 is DFQATT and CDR2 is SNEGSKA (reference sequence). The length of the CDR3 is 14 residues. Trimming cost V 5 bases and J 4 bases, with 17 bases left between them.

This chain connects TRBV5-1 to TRBJ2-2; 9 bases map to TRBD2. V was pared by 3 bases and J by 1 base, with 4 bases of the junction left unmatched. Germline loops: CDR1 SGHRS, CDR2 YFSETQ. This CDR3 spans 16 amino acids. The CDR3 region has the DNA TGCGCCAGCAGCTCCCTGACTAGCGGGAACACCGGGGAGCTGTTTTTT. This translates into CASSSLTSGNTGELFF.

This clonotype was counted between two and nine times. The chain couples TRBV7-2 to TRBJ2-1; TRBD1 agrees at 9 bases. CDR1 and CDR2 (germline): SGHTA, FQGNSA. The CDR3 spans 14 residues. Germline trimming cut 4 bases from V and 7 bases from J; bases unmatched to any gene: 5. This CDR3 is CASSSGTGRNEQFF. CDR3 bases: TGTGCCAGCAGCTCAGGGACAGGGAGGAATGAGCAGTTCTTC.

The rearrangement uses TRBV20-1 and TRBJ2-3; 10 bases fit TRBD2. J lost 1 base, V lost 6 bases, and 10 bases had no gene match. This CDR3 is built from 16 residues. CDR1 is DFQATT, CDR2 SNEGSKA, per germline (reference sequence). CDR3: CSARGVAGGRTDTQYF. For the CDR3, the DNA is TGCAGTGCCCGAGGCGTAGCGGGGGGTCGCACAGATACGCAGTATTTT.

The V call is TRBV3-1, the J call TRBJ1-6; 8 nucleotides align to TRBD1. CDR1 is LGHDT and CDR2 is YNNKEL in the germline V gene (reference sequence). V gave up 8 bases and J gave up 7 bases; unmatched junction bases: 13. The CDR3 runs to 16 residues. CDR3 sequence (DNA): TGTGCCAGCGCTCCCGACAGGGGCCGCCCAAATTCACCCCTCCACTTT. Translated, it gives CASAPDRGRPNSPLHF.

This clonotype was observed a handful of times. The V call is TRBV5-1, the J call TRBJ2-2; TRBD2 might be the D (6 bases). The CDR3 contains 16 residues. V was shortened by 4 bases and J by 5 bases, with 18 bases between the two germline ends. The germline gives CDR1 SGHRS, CDR2 YFSETQ. The CDR3 reads CASSLGTLRGTGELFF. The CDR3 bases are TGCGCCAGCAGCCTCGGGACTCTACGGGGTACCGGGGAGCTGTTTTTT.

Many counts were recorded for this clonotype. The V and J genes are TRBV15 and TRBJ2-2; D perhaps matches TRBD2 (5 bases). V was shortened by 4 bases and J by 8 bases, with 14 bases between the two germline ends. CDR1 and CDR2 from the germline V gene are LNHNV and YYDKDF (reference sequence). This CDR3 is 14 amino acids long. The CDR3 nucleotides are TGTGCCACCAGCACAGCGACTACATCTGGGGAGCTGTTTTTT. It yields the protein CATSTATTSGELFF.

V usage is TRBV20-1 and J usage is TRBJ2-7; TRBD1 is a possible D gene (5 bases). Trimming pared 0 bases from V and 0 bases from J, leaving 24 bases between. The germline V gene has CDR1 DFQATT and CDR2 SNEGSKA (reference sequence). The CDR3 is 19 residues long. This CDR3 reads CSARDRTSSPGASSYEQYF. Written as DNA, the CDR3 is TGCAGTGCTAGAGATAGGACATCCTCTCCCGGAGCCAGCTCCTACGAGCAGTACTTC.

A few counts support this clonotype. J is TRBJ2-3 and V is TRBV27; D is unresolved. The CDR3 is 13 amino acids. The germline CDR1 and CDR2 sequences are MNHEY and SMNVEV (reference sequence). Trimming left V 3 bases short and J 6 bases short, with 10 bases between. The CDR3 nucleotides read TGTGCCAGCAGTTTTACCCAAGGGGATACGCAGTATTTT. It codes for CASSFTQGDTQYF.

In its sample, this clonotype was seen a few times. The chain employs TRBV29-1 and TRBJ1-2; D remains unclear. The germline gives CDR1 SQVTM, CDR2 ANQGSEA. The CDR3 is 15 residues long. V was shortened by 0 bases and J by 0 bases, with 11 bases between the two germline ends. CDR3 sequence reads: CSVEEVRPANYGYTF. The CDR3 DNA reads TGCAGCGTTGAAGAGGTCCGCCCCGCTAACTATGGCTACACCTTC.

The genes are TRBV20-1 and TRBJ2-2; a weak D match, TRBD2 (6 bases). The germline V gene encodes CDR1 DFQATT and CDR2 SNEGSKA (reference sequence). Trimming removed 6 bases at V and 2 bases at J, with 16 bases between. The CDR3 length is 15 residues. The CDR3 sequence: CSAPGGQINTGELFF. The CDR3 region has the DNA TGCAGTGCCCCAGGAGGGCAGATAAACACCGGGGAGCTGTTTTTT.

This clonotype was seen only a few times. The rearrangement joins TRBV6-2 or TRBV6-3 to TRBJ2-7, with 9 bases aligning to TRBD2. This CDR3 region has 15 residues. Looked up from germline, CDR1 is MNHEY and CDR2 is SVGEGT. V shed 6 bases, J shed 0 bases, and the junction held 6 bases outside the gene matches. This CDR3 reads CASSYLGLASYEQYF. The DNA for the CDR3 is TGTGCCAGCAGCTACCTGGGACTAGCCTCCTACGAGCAGTACTTC.

The genes are TRBV6-1 and TRBJ2-7; D perhaps matches TRBD1 (6 bases). CDR1 and CDR2 from the germline V gene are MNHNS and SASEGT. Trimming shortened V by 6 bases and J by 3 bases, and 18 bases separated the two germline ends. The CDR3 consists of 15 residues. CDR3 sequence: CASRVSDSEIYEQYF. The DNA for the CDR3 is TGTGCCAGCAGAGTGTCGGACAGTGAAATCTACGAGCAGTACTTC.

This clonotype was seen more than once but under ten times. CDR3 amino acids: CASSPGTDTNEQFF. The CDR3 DNA follows: TGTGCCAGCTCACCGGGGACGGACACCAATGAGCAGTTCTTC. The chain joins TRBV18 to TRBJ2-1, with D possibly being TRBD1 or TRBD2 (5 bases each). Looked up from germline, CDR1 is KGHSH and CDR2 is LQKENI. Trimming cost V 3 bases and J 6 bases, with 12 bases left between them. This CDR3 region has 14 residues.

This clonotype was seen a few times. This rearrangement joins TRBV6-1 to TRBJ1-2, with 7 positions matching TRBD1. This CDR3 has 15 residues. Germline loops: CDR1 MNHNS, CDR2 SASEGT. V shed 8 bases and J 6 bases; nucleotides not matched to a gene: 15. DNA for the CDR3: TGTGCCAGCCAAGTAAGGGAGGGGGCTTGGGATGGCTACACCTTC. Its translation is CASQVREGAWDGYTF.

In DNA, the CDR3 is TGTGCCACCAGCAGCCGTGGGACAGGGTTTACCTACGAGCAGTACTTC. This codes for CATSSRGTGFTYEQYF. This chain links TRBV15 with TRBJ2-7; TRBD1 agrees at 9 bases. Germline assignment: CDR1 LNHNV and CDR2 YYDKDF (reference sequence). The J segment lost 2 bases and the V segment lost 3 bases, leaving 8 bases of the junction unmatched. This CDR3 is built from 16 residues.

Ten or more counts support this clonotype. CDR3 in amino acids: CASSPDRADSNQPQHF. The CDR3 DNA is TGTGCCAGCTCACCGGACAGGGCCGATAGCAATCAGCCCCAGCATTTT. The V and J genes are TRBV18 and TRBJ1-5, with 8 bases lining up with TRBD1. The germline V gene has CDR1 KGHSH and CDR2 LQKENI. V lost 3 bases to trimming and J lost 0 bases; unmatched junction nucleotides: 4. This CDR3 is 16 amino acids long.

This sequence joins TRBV20-1 and TRBJ1-1; a weak D match, TRBD1 (5 bases). The V gene's germline CDR1 is DFQATT and CDR2 SNEGSKA (reference sequence). This CDR3 is built from 13 residues. The V gene lost 3 bases and the J gene lost 3 bases, with 11 bases spanning the gap. DNA of the CDR3: TGCAGTGCTAGTGTGGGGGGGGACACTGAAGCTTTCTTT. Its protein product is CSASVGGDTEAFF.

This clonotype was counted many times. The rearrangement links TRBV4-2 to TRBJ2-7, with D uncertain. The CDR3 consists of 15 residues. V lost 0 bases, J lost 2 bases, and 11 bases lay in between. The V gene's germline CDR1 is LGHNA and CDR2 YNFKEQ. The CDR3 DNA sequence: TGTGCCAGCAGCCAAGATTCGGGCAGCCCCTACGAGCAGTACTTC. Amino acid sequence: CASSQDSGSPYEQYF.

This chain joins TRBV5-1 and TRBJ2-5; D might be TRBD1 (6 bases). Germline CDR1 SGHRS, CDR2 YFSETQ. CDR3 size: 15 residues. The V gene lost 3 bases and the J gene lost 4 bases, with 16 bases spanning the gap. CDR3 in amino acids: CASSSGVGAVETQYF. The CDR3 region has the DNA TGCGCCAGCAGCTCCGGGGTGGGGGCCGTAGAGACCCAGTACTTC.